A selection of T cell receptor beta chains follows, all from one sample in a study of T cell repertoires in cytomegalovirus infection. TCRdb reprocessed the reads with MiXCR, giving one entry per CDR3 protein. This table holds 830,000 or so distinct CDR3 sequences, approximately 30% found once. These receptors lack a known antigen. Specimen: cultured CD8+ T cells from PBMCs, collected from culture after CMV antigen stimulation. The receptors were gathered from a human donor in good health (CMV status not recorded). Some clones in this sample may be carry-over from other donors' samples. Each CDR3 is given with its conserved first and last residue. The order of the fields is D gene, J gene, clone size, V gene, CDR3 DNA, CDR3 protein. A D gene is named only where the DNA matches it firmly. A clone size is listed for some rows: how often the clone was seen (once, few, many), or a class if it is expanded.

>TRBD2|TRBJ2-3|NA|TRBV9
TGTGCCAGCAGCCCCCCCTTAGCGGGGGCGACAGATACGCAGTATTTT
CASSPPLAGATDTQYF
>NA|TRBJ1-4|few|TRBV2
TGTGCCAGATCCGGGAAAAAGGTTCGGTCGACTAATGAAAAACTGTTTTTT
CARSGKKVRSTNEKLFF
>NA|TRBJ2-3|few|TRBV11-2
TGTGCCAGCAGACATTGGGCAGATACGCAGTATTTT
CASRHWADTQYF
>NA|TRBJ2-7|few|TRBV28
TGTGCCAGCAGTTTATCAACGGGCAGGGTCTACGAGCAGTACTTC
CASSLSTGRVYEQYF
>NA|TRBJ1-2|few|TRBV9
TGTGCCAGCAGCGTTAACAGGGAGACGGGCGCTATCTATGGCTACACCTTC
CASSVNRETGAIYGYTF
>TRBD1|TRBJ2-7|NA|TRBV20-1
TGCAGTGCTAGATCCCTTACAGGGGGCGCCTACGAGCAGTACTTC
CSARSLTGGAYEQYF
>NA|TRBJ2-7|many|TRBV7-2
TGTGCCAGCAGCTTAATAGTACCCAGCTCCTACGAGCAGTACTTC
CASSLIVPSSYEQYF
>NA|TRBJ1-5|many|TRBV20-1
TGCAGTGCTTTGTCGGGCGCGAGCAATCAGCCCCAGCATTTT
CSALSGASNQPQHF
>NA|TRBJ2-3|NA|TRBV9
TGTGCCAGCAGCCCAGGACAGCCAGTTAGCACAGATACGCAGTATTTT
CASSPGQPVSTDTQYF
>TRBD1|TRBJ2-3|NA|TRBV6-2/TRBV6-3
TGTGCCAGCAGGCCGGGACAGGGTTGGCCAGATACGCAGTATTTT
CASRPGQGWPDTQYF
>NA|TRBJ1-2|NA|TRBV7-2
TGTGCCAGCGGCTTCCTTGGGGCGGTTGAGGGTTCCACCTTC
CASGFLGAVEGSTF
>NA|TRBJ1-1|once|TRBV27
TGTGCCAGCAGTTTATCGATCACTATGGGGACTGAAGCTTTCTTT
CASSLSITMGTEAFF
>TRBD1|TRBJ1-1|few|TRBV7-8
TGTGCCAGCAGCTACAGACAGGGGTTTTTTGTAGCTTTCTTT
CASSYRQGFFVAFF
>NA|TRBJ2-1|NA|TRBV11-2
TGTGCCAGCAGCTTAGGAGTGGGACAAAAAATCTGGTGTACCTACAATGAGCAGTTCTTC
CASSLGVGQKIWCTYNEQFF
>NA|TRBJ2-1|few|TRBV4-1
TGCGCCAGCAGCCAGCCTGTATATGGGGGCTCCTACAATGAGCAGTTCTTC
CASSQPVYGGSYNEQFF
>NA|TRBJ1-2|NA|TRBV12-3/TRBV12-4
TGTGCCAGCAGTTTTCAAGTCTTAACAGGGCTCTATGGCTACACCTTC
CASSFQVLTGLYGYTF
>NA|TRBJ1-3|many|TRBV7-2
TGTGCCAGCAGCTTACGTGGGGTTGGAAACACCATATATTTT
CASSLRGVGNTIYF
>TRBD2|TRBJ2-1|few|TRBV4-1
TGCGCCAGCAGACTTTACGGGGGGGAAGGTAATGAGCAGTTCTTC
CASRLYGGEGNEQFF
>NA|TRBJ2-7|NA|TRBV7-9
TGTGTCAGCAGCTCCACGGACCGGGTACTGGCCTACGAGCAGTACTTC
CVSSSTDRVLAYEQYF
>TRBD1|TRBJ1-1|NA|TRBV28
TGTGCCAGCAGCCGCCGGGACAGCTATCAAGCTTTCTTT
CASSRRDSYQAFF
>NA|TRBJ2-3|NA|TRBV7-9
TGTGCCAGCAGCTTAGAGACGGGTGGAGATACGCAGTATTTT
CASSLETGGDTQYF
>TRBD1|TRBJ2-1|NA|TRBV10-3
TGTGCCATCAGGACCGGGACAGGGGAAAGAAATGAGCAGTTCTTC
CAIRTGTGERNEQFF
>TRBD1|TRBJ2-5|many|TRBV7-6
TGTGCCAGCAGCTTATTAGCCGCAATGACAGGGCAAGAGACCCAGTACTTC
CASSLLAAMTGQETQYF
>NA|TRBJ2-5|NA|TRBV27
TGTGCCAGCAGTGGGGCTTACCAAGAGACCCAGTACTTC
CASSGAYQETQYF
>NA|TRBJ1-1|NA|TRBV7-6
TGTGCCAGCAGCTTAGGGGCGGGTTTGGGCACTGAAGCTTTCTTT
CASSLGAGLGTEAFF
>NA|TRBJ2-7|few|TRBV12-3/TRBV12-4
TGTGCCAGCAGCCTCATTGATTACTCTTCCTACGAGCAGTACTTC
CASSLIDYSSYEQYF
>NA|TRBJ2-3|NA|TRBV27
TGTGCCAGCAGTTTCGAACTAGCAACAGATACGCAGTATTTT
CASSFELATDTQYF
>TRBD1|TRBJ2-7|NA|TRBV20-1
TGCAGTGCGCCCAGATCAACAGGGGCCTACGAGCAGTACTTC
CSAPRSTGAYEQYF